This T cell receptor beta chain emerged from a study of T cells expressing NK-cell markers. Germline V gene lookup returns CDR1 DFQATT and CDR2 SNEGSKA (reference sequence). The CDR3 length is 15 residues. TCRdb re-called the 5' RACE reads and shows each CDR3 protein once, DNA omitted. In total, the table holds about 390,000 distinct CDR3 sequences. V and J are TRBV20-1 and TRBJ1-3; the D gene TCRdb calls, TRBD1, cannot be checked with no DNA. Sequencing was carried out using blood T cells: a sorted CD56 or NKG2C T cell subset, CD4+ or CD8+ T cells, or bulk PBMC T cells (not recorded which). This TCR derives from a woman in her forties or fifties in good health. CDR3 in amino acids: CSASRSQVSGNTIYF.